This TCR beta chain was found in a study of CD8 T cells in Susac syndrome. Whole-study context: The Susac syndrome patients were therapy-naive, on corticosteroids, or on intravenous immunoglobulin alone at blood draw.

Random hexamers served to reverse transcribe roughly 0.45 to 1 ug RNA. It was immunoSEQ multiplex PCR that amplified TCR beta CDR3 across 54 Vbeta and 13 Jbeta. Each CDR3 protein is one row after TCRdb ran MiXCR on the immunoSEQ multiplex PCR reads. The sample contains around 100,000 distinct CDR3 sequences, 95% of which appear only once. Sequencing was done on a sample of CD8+ T cells from PBMCs. This clonotype originated in a human donor with Susac syndrome.

CDR3 bases: TGCAGCGTTGAATCCCCGTGGGACAACCACTACGAGCAGTACTTC. This gives the protein CSVESPWDNHYEQYF. The chain uses TRBV29-1 and TRBJ2-7, with a possible D match to TRBD1 (6 bases). V lost 2 bases to trimming and J lost 3 bases, with 17 bases between them. Per the germline V gene, CDR1 is SQVTM and CDR2 is ANQGSEA. The CDR3 is 15 amino acids.